A single sample gave rise to the 20 T cell receptor beta chains below, sequenced in a study of Ad26.COV2.S vaccination and SARS-CoV-2 variants. The data were produced by immunoSEQ multiplex PCR, yet TCRdb's version contains in-frame clones alone and is incomplete. The sample lists approximately 460,000 clones, about nine tenths occurring once. Regarding treatment: 15 to 20 received Ad26.COV2.S at low or high dose, single or two shots; several received placebo; per-sample allocation not given. Repertoires come from day 63 after the first vaccine or placebo injection. This specimen was peripheral blood, taken in a trial of Ad26.COV2.S vaccine versus placebo. Receptors originate from a person aged 18-60 years who received the Ad26.COV2.S COVID-19 vaccine or a placebo.

The chain links TRBV4-1 to TRBJ2-1; 12 bases agree with TRBD2. Trimming at V came to 3 bases and at J to 3 bases, leaving 3 bases not matched to a gene. The CDR3 covers 16 residues. Looked up from germline, CDR1 is MGHRA and CDR2 is YSYEKL. The CDR3 sequence: CASSQPLAGGYNEQFF. The CDR3, as DNA: TGCGCCAGCAGCCAGCCACTAGCGGGAGGCTACAATGAGCAGTTCTTC.

V is TRBV5-4 and J is TRBJ2-5; D might be TRBD1 (5 bases). Germline V CDR1 and CDR2: SGHNT, YYREEE (reference sequence). This CDR3 contains 14 residues. V was shortened by 2 bases and J by 2 bases, with 10 bases between the two germline ends. The CDR3 nucleotides are TGTGCCAGCAGCTTACAGGATCCTCAAGAGACCCAGTACTTC. It encodes CASSLQDPQETQYF.

The chain has TRBV28 and TRBJ1-5, with D possibly matching TRBD1 (6 bases). Deletions cut 6 bases from V and 2 bases from J, with 14 bases between. Germline V CDR1 and CDR2: MDHEN, SYDVKM. The CDR3 consists of 15 residues. CDR3 nucleotide sequence: TGTGCCAGCAGGGGGCAGGGGATCGGCAATCAGCCCCAGCATTTT. It specifies CASRGQGIGNQPQHF.

The CDR3 loop reads CAWRSGGSLYEQYF. Here the CDR3 DNA reads TGTGCCTGGAGGAGCGGGGGGAGTCTCTACGAGCAGTACTTC. The chain joins TRBV30 to TRBJ2-7; 9 nucleotides align to TRBD2. CDR3 length: 14 amino acids. The V gene's germline CDR1 is GTSNPN and CDR2 SVGIG (reference sequence). V was pared by 3 bases and J by 3 bases, with 6 bases of the junction left unmatched.

The chain uses TRBV6-2 or TRBV6-3 and TRBJ2-7; no firm D call. Looked up from germline, CDR1 is MNHEY and CDR2 is SVGEGT. The V and J ends lost 0 bases and 2 bases respectively, with 11 bases between them. This CDR3 has 15 residues. The CDR3: CASSYSEGRTYEQYF. Here the CDR3 DNA reads TGTGCCAGCAGTTACTCGGAAGGACGGACCTACGAGCAGTACTTC.

The rearrangement joins TRBV5-4 to TRBJ2-5; D is unclear. Germline CDR1 SGHNT, CDR2 YYREEE (reference sequence). This CDR3 comprises 14 residues. The germline V and J ends were trimmed by 0 bases and 1 base, with 7 bases remaining between them. The chain's CDR3 is CASSLGAGQETQYF. CDR3 coding DNA: TGTGCCAGCAGCTTGGGAGCAGGCCAAGAGACCCAGTACTTC. The full variable domain, rest sourced from reference TRBV5-4 and TRBJ2-5, is ETGVTQSPTHLIKTRGQQVTLRCSSQSGHNTVSWYQQALGQGPQFIFQYYREEENGRGNFPPRFSGLQFPNYSSELNVNALELDDSALYLCASSLGAGQETQYFGPGTRLLVL.

This chain uses TRBV4-1 with TRBJ2-2; TRBD1 agrees at 9 bases. Germline CDR1 MGHRA, CDR2 YSYEKL. The CDR3 covers 17 residues. Trimming cost V 0 bases and J 5 bases; bases outside gene matches: 7. The CDR3 nucleotides are TGCGCCAGCAGCCAAGATCCGGGACAGGGATGGACCGGGGAGCTGTTTTTT. Translating it yields CASSQDPGQGWTGELFF.

CDR3 in DNA: TGTGCCAGCAGCCCGAATATGTTCCGGGGATCGCGCACAGATACGCAGTATTTT. It specifies CASSPNMFRGSRTDTQYF. The rearrangement links TRBV28 to TRBJ2-3, with TRBD2 as a possible D gene (5 bases). The germline CDR1 and CDR2 sequences are MDHEN and SYDVKM. The CDR3 covers 18 residues. The V end was cut by 6 bases, the J end by 1 base, with 23 bases between. The full variable domain, in which reference TRBV28 and TRBJ2-3 provide the parts outside the CDR3, is DVKVTQSSRYLVKRTGEKVFLECVQDMDHENMFWYRQDPGLGLRLIYFSYDVKMKEKGDIPEGYSVSREKKERFSLILESASTNQTSMYLCASSPNMFRGSRTDTQYFGPGTRLTVL.

This clone is a singleton in its sample. V is TRBV7-8 and J is TRBJ2-5, with D tentatively TRBD2 (6 bases). The V gene lost 2 bases and the J gene lost 2 bases, with 9 bases spanning the gap. This CDR3 has 14 amino acids. Germline loops: CDR1 SGHVS, CDR2 FQNEAQ. The chain's CDR3 is CASSLRGRQETQYF. The CDR3 DNA reads as TGTGCCAGCAGCTTACGGGGGAGACAAGAGACCCAGTACTTC.

In DNA, the CDR3 is TGTGCCAGCAGCCCCGGGACTAGCAACGCCTACGAGCAGTACTTC. Amino acid sequence: CASSPGTSNAYEQYF. The chain is built from TRBV27 and TRBJ2-7; TRBD2 aligns across 9 bases. Germline V gives CDR1 MNHEY, CDR2 SMNVEV (reference sequence). The CDR3 spans 15 residues. V lost 6 bases to trimming and J lost 2 bases; unmatched junction nucleotides: 8.

The chain couples TRBV28 to TRBJ1-2; D unclear. The CDR3 loop spans 13 amino acids. With 7 bases removed from V and 5 bases from J, the gap between germline ends came to 14 bases. CDR1 and CDR2 from the germline V gene are MDHEN and SYDVKM. The CDR3 DNA reads as TGTGCCAGCACACAAAATCCCAGTTATGGCTACACCTTC. It yields the protein CASTQNPSYGYTF.

This clone was detected only once. This chain connects TRBV10-3 to TRBJ1-5, with a tentative D call TRBD1 (5 bases). Germline V gives CDR1 ENHRY, CDR2 SYGVKD. V was pared by 6 bases and J by 6 bases, with 12 bases between. The CDR3 runs 13 residues. This chain's CDR3 is CAISGGEGQPQHF. CDR3 coding DNA: TGTGCCATCAGCGGAGGGGAGGGTCAGCCCCAGCATTTT.

V and J are TRBV7-9 and TRBJ2-1; 7 bases line up with TRBD2. This CDR3 spans 14 amino acids. With 3 bases clipped from V and 4 bases from J, the junction kept 3 bases outside the gene matches. Germline V gene sequence: CDR1 SEHNR, CDR2 FQNEAQ (reference sequence). The CDR3 bases are TGTGCCAGCAGCTTCCTAGCGGAATACAATGAGCAGTTCTTC. Its translation: CASSFLAEYNEQFF. Drawing the rest from reference TRBV7-9 and TRBJ2-1, the complete variable domain is DTGVSQNPRHKITKRGQNVTFRCDPISEHNRLYWYRQTLGQGPEFLTYFQNEAQLEKSRLLSDRFSAERPKGSFSTLEIQRTEQGDSAMYLCASSFLAEYNEQFFGPGTRLTVL.

This CDR3 reads CASSPHPGTNSYNEQFF. The CDR3 DNA follows: TGTGCCAGCAGTCCACACCCCGGGACCAACTCCTACAATGAGCAGTTCTTC. The chain employs TRBV2 and TRBJ2-1, with D perhaps being TRBD1 or TRBD2 (5 bases each). Germline loops: CDR1 SNHLY, CDR2 FYNNEI. The length of the CDR3 is 17 residues. V lost 5 bases and J lost 0, with 17 bases in between.

Only a few counts were recorded for this clone. CDR3 region: CAWSVVSDKFF. In DNA, the CDR3 is TGTGCCTGGAGTGTAGTGTCAGACAAGTTCTTC. The genes are TRBV30 and TRBJ2-1; D remains unclear. CDR3 length: 11 residues. V was clipped by 0 bases and J by 14 bases, with 11 bases between them. The germline V gene encodes CDR1 GTSNPN and CDR2 SVGIG (reference sequence).

This clone was recorded many times. The chain couples TRBV11-2 to TRBJ2-1; the match to TRBD2 covers 7 bases. The CDR3 sequence is 15 residues long. Trimming took 5 bases from V and 2 from J; bases not matched to a gene: 6. Looked up from germline, CDR1 is SGHAT and CDR2 is FQNNGV. The CDR3 sequence is CASSPTTSTYNEQFF. For the CDR3, the DNA is TGTGCCAGCAGCCCAACGACTAGCACCTACAATGAGCAGTTCTTC.

This clone was counted between two and nine times. The V call is TRBV6-5, the J call TRBJ1-5, with D uncertain. V was shortened by 6 bases and J by 5 bases, with 11 bases between the two germline ends. The V gene's germline CDR1 is MNHEY and CDR2 SVGAGI. CDR3 length: 13 amino acids. In nucleotides, the CDR3 is TGTGCCAGCAGCTCGAGGTCCGATCAGCCCCAGCATTTT. It specifies CASSSRSDQPQHF.

J is TRBJ1-5 and V is TRBV24-1, with TRBD1 as a possible D gene (6 bases). V lost 4 bases and J lost 1, with 7 bases in between. Germline V gene sequence: CDR1 KGHDR, CDR2 SFDVKD. CDR3 length: 14 amino acids. Here the CDR3 DNA reads TGTGCCACCAGTGAGCAGGGGAGCAATCAGCCCCAGCATTTT. It codes for CATSEQGSNQPQHF.

This sequence joins TRBV7-3 and TRBJ2-2; 7 nucleotides align to TRBD1. The germline V gene encodes CDR1 SGHTA and CDR2 FQGTGA. V shed 3 bases and J 5 bases; nucleotides not matched to a gene: 6. The length of the CDR3 is 15 residues. The CDR3 region has the DNA TGTGCCAGCAGCTTTGCTGCAGGGGGAACCGGGGAGCTGTTTTTT. Encoded protein: CASSFAAGGTGELFF.

The chain's CDR3 is CASSLAQGLNYGYTF. In nucleotides, the CDR3 is TGTGCCAGCAGCTTGGCGCAGGGCCTAAACTATGGCTACACCTTC. The V and J genes are TRBV5-4 and TRBJ1-2, with D perhaps TRBD1 (5 bases). V was cut by 0 bases and J by 2 bases, with 11 bases left in between. Germline V gives CDR1 SGHNT, CDR2 YYREEE (reference sequence). The CDR3 length is 15 residues.